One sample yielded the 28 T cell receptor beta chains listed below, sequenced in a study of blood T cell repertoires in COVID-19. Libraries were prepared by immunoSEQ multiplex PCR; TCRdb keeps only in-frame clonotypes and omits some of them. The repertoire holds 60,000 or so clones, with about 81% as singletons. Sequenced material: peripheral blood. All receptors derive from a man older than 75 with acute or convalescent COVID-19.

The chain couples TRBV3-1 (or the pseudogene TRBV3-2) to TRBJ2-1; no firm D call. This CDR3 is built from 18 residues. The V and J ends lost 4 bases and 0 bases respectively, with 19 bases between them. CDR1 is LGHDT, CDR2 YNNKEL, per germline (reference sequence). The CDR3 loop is CASSPLVPSRSSYNEQFF. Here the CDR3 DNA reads TGTGCCAGCAGCCCATTGGTCCCCTCTCGCAGCTCCTACAATGAGCAGTTCTTC.

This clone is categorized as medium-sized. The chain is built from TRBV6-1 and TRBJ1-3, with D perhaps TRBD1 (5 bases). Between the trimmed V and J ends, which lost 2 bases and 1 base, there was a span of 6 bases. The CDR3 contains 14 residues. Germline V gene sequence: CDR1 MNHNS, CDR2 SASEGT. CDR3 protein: CASSERGSGNTIYF. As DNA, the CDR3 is TGTGCCAGCAGTGAACGGGGGTCTGGAAACACCATATATTTT.

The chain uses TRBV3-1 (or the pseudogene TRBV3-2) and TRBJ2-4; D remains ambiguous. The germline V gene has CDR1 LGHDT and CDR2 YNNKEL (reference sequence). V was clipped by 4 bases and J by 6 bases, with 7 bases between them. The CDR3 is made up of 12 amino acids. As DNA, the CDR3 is TGTGCCAGCAGCCCTCCCGGAAACATTCAGTACTTC. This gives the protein CASSPPGNIQYF.

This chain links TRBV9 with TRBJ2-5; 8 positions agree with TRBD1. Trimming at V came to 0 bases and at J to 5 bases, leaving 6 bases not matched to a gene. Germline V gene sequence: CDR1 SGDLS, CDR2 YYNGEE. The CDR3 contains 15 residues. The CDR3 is CASSVAAGGLETQYF. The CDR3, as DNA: TGTGCCAGCAGCGTAGCCGCAGGGGGCTTGGAGACCCAGTACTTC. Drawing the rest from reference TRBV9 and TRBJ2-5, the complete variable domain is DSGVTQTPKHLITATGQRVTLRCSPRSGDLSVYWYQQSLDQGLQFLIQYYNGEERAKGNILERFSAQQFPDLHSELNLSSLELGDSALYFCASSVAAGGLETQYFGPGTRLLVL.

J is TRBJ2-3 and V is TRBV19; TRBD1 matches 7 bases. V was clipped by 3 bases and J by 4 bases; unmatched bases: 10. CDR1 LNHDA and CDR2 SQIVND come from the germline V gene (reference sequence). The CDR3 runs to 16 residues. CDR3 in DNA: TGTGCCAGTAGTATGCTGAGGGGGCGCTCCCCAGATACGCAGTATTTT. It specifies CASSMLRGRSPDTQYF.

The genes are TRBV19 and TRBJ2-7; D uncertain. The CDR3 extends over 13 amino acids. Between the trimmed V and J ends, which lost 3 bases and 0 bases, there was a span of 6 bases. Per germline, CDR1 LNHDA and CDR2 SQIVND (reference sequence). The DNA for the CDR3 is TGTGCCAGTAGTATCTCTCTCTCCTACGAGCAGTACTTC. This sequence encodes CASSISLSYEQYF.

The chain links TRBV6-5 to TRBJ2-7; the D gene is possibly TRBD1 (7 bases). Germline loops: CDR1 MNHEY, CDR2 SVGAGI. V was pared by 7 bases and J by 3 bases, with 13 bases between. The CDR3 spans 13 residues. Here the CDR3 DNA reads TGTGCCAGCACCAGGGGGGCGGACTACGAGCAGTACTTC. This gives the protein CASTRGADYEQYF.

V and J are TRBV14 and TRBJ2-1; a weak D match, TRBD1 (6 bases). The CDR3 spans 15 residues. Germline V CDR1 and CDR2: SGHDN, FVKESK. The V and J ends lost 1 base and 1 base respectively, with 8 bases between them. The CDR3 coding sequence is TGTGCCAGCAGCCAAGCCACAGGGTCCTACAATGAGCAGTTCTTC. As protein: CASSQATGSYNEQFF.

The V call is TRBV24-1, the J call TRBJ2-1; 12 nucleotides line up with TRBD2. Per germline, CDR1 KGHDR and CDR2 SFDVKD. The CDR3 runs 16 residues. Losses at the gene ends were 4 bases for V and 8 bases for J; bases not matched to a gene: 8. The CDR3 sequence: CATSDPASGGVDEQFF. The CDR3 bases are TGTGCCACCAGTGACCCCGCTAGCGGGGGGGTTGATGAGCAGTTCTTC.

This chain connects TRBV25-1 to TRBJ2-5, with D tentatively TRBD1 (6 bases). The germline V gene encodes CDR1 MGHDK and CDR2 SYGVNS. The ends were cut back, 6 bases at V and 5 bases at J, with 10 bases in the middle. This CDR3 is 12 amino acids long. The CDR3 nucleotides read TGTGCCAGCAGATCAGGGGCCGAGACCCAGTACTTC. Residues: CASRSGAETQYF.

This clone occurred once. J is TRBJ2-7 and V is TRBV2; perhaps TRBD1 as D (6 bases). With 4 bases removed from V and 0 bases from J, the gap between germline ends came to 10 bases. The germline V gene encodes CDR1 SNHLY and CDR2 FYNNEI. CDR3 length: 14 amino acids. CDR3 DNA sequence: TGTGCCAGCAGTGCAACAGGGAGCTCCTACGAGCAGTACTTC. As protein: CASSATGSSYEQYF.

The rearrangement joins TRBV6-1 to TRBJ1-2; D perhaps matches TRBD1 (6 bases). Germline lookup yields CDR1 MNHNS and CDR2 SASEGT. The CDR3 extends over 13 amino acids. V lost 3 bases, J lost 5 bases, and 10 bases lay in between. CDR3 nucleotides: TGTGCCAGCAGTGATATAGGGGGATATGGCTACACCTTC. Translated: CASSDIGGYGYTF.

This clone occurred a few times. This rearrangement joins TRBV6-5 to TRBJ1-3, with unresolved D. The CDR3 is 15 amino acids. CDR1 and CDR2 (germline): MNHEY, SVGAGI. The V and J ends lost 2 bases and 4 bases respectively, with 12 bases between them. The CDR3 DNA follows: TGTGCCAGCAGTTACGGAGGAAGGTCCGGAAACACCATATATTTT. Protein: CASSYGGRSGNTIYF.

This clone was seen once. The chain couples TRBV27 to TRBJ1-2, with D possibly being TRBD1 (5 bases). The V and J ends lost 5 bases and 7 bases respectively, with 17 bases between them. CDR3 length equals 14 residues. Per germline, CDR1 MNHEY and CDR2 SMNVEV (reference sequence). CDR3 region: CASSTGLPISGYTF. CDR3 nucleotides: TGTGCCAGCAGTACGGGACTCCCGATCTCTGGCTACACCTTC.

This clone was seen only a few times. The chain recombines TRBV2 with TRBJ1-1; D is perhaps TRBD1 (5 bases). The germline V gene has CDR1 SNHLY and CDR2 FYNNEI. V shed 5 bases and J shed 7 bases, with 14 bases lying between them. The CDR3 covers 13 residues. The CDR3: CASSLRVMDEAFF. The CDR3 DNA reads TGTGCCAGCAGTCTCAGGGTTATGGATGAAGCTTTCTTT.

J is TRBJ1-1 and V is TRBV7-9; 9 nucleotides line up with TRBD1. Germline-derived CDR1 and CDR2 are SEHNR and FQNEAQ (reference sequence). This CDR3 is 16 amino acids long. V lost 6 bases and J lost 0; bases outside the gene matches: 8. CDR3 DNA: TGTGCCAGCAGACGGGGACAGGGATACATGAACACTGAAGCTTTCTTT. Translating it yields CASRRGQGYMNTEAFF.

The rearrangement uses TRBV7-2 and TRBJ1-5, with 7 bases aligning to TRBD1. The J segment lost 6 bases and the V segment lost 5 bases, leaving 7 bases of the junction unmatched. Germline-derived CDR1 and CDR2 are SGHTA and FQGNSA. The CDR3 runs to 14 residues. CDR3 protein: CASSTGDRGQPQHF. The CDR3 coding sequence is TGTGCCAGCAGCACAGGGGACCGGGGTCAGCCCCAGCATTTT.

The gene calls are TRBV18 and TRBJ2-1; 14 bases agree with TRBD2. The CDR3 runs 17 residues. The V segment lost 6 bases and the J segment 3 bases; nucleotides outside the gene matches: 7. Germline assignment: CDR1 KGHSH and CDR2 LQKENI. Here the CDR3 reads CASSPRLAGGYYNEQFF. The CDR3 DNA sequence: TGTGCCAGCTCCCCCCGACTAGCGGGGGGGTACTACAATGAGCAGTTCTTC. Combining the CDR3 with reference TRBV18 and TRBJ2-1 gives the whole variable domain NAGVMQNPRHLVRRRGQEARLRCSPMKGHSHVYWYRQLPEEGLKFMVYLQKENIIDESGMPKERFSAEFPKEGPSILRIQQVVRGDSAAYFCASSPRLAGGYYNEQFFGPGTRLTVL.

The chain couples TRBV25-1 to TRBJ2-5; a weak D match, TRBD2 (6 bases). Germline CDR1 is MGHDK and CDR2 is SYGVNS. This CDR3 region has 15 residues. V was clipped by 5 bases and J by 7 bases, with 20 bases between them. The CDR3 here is CASSKPGLGLGTQYF. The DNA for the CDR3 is TGTGCCAGCAGTAAACCGGGACTGGGGTTGGGGACCCAGTACTTC.

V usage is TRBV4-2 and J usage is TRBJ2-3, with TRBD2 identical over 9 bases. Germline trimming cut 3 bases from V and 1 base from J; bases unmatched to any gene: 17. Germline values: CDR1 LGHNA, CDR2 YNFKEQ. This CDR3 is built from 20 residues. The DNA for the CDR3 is TGTGCCAGCAGCCAGGGCGCCCCTAGCGGGGAGCTAACAGGCACAGATACGCAGTATTTT. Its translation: CASSQGAPSGELTGTDTQYF.

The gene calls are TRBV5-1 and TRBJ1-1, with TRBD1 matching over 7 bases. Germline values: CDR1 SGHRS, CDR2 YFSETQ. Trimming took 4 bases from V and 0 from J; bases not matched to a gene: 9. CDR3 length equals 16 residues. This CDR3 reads CASSPVGDSMNTEAFF. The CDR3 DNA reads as TGCGCCAGCAGCCCGGTGGGGGACAGCATGAACACTGAAGCTTTCTTT.

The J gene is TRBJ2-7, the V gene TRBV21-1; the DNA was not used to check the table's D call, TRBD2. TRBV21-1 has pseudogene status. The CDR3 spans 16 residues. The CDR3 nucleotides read TGTGCCAGCAGCAAAGACCCTAGCGGGGGGTGCTACGAGCAGTACTTC. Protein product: CASSKDPSGGCYEQYF.

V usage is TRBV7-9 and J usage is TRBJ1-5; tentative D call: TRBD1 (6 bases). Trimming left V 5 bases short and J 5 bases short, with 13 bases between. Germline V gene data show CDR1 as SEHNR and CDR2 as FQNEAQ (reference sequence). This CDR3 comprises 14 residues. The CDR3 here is CASSQQGKDQPQHF. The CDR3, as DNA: TGTGCCAGCAGCCAACAGGGAAAGGATCAGCCCCAGCATTTT.

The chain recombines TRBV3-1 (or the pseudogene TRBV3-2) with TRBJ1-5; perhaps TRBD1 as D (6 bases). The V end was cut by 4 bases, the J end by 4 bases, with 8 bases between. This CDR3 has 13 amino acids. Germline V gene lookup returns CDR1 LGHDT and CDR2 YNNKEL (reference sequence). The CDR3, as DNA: TGTGCCAGCAGCCCTCAGGGGAATCAGCCCCAGCATTTT. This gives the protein CASSPQGNQPQHF.

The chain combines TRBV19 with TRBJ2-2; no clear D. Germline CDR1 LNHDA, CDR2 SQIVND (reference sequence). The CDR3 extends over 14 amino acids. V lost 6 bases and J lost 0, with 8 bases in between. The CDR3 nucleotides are TGTGCCAGTAGCATCCCAGCGAACACCGGGGAGCTGTTTTTT. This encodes CASSIPANTGELFF.

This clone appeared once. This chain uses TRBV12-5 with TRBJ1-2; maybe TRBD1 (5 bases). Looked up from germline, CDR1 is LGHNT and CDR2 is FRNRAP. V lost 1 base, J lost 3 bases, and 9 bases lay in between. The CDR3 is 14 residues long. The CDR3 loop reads CASGLGQPHYGYTF. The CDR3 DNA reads TGTGCTAGTGGTTTGGGACAGCCCCACTATGGCTACACCTTC.

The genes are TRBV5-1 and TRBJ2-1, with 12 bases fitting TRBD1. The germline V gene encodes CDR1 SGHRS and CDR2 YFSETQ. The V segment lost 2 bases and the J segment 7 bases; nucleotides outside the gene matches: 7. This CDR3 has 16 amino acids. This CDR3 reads CASSLPGTGGRNEQFF. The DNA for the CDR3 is TGCGCCAGCAGCTTACCCGGGACAGGGGGCCGGAATGAGCAGTTCTTC.

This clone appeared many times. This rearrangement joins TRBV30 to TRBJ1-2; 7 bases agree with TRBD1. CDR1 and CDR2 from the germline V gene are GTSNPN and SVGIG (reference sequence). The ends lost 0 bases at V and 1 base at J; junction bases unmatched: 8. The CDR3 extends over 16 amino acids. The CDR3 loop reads CAWSVVRTGGNYGYTF. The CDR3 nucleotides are TGTGCCTGGAGTGTAGTTAGGACAGGAGGTAACTATGGCTACACCTTC.